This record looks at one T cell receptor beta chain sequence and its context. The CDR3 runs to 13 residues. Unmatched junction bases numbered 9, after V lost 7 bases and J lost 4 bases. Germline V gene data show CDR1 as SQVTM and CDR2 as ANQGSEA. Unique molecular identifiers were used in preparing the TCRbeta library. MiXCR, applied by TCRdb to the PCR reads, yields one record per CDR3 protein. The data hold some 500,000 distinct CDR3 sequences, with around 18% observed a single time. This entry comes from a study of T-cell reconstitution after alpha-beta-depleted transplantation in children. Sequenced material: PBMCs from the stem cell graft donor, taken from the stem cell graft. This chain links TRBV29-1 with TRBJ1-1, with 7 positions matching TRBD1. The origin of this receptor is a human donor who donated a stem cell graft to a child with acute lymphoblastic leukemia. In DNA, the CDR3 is TGCAGCGGCCTCTCCGACAGGGCCACTGAAGCTTTCTTT. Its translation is CSGLSDRATEAFF.